The 12 T cell receptor beta chains presented below share a single source sample, sequenced in a study of blood T cell repertoires in COVID-19. Here immunoSEQ multiplex PCR was the method, and the copy in TCRdb shows in-frame clones only, minus some. The sample holds about 260,000 clones; around 90% are singletons and the top ten take 4.1%. The sequenced sample consisted of PBMCs or T cells enriched from blood (not recorded which). Receptor source: a woman younger than 45 with acute COVID-19.

The chain couples TRBV12-3 or TRBV12-4 to TRBJ1-1, with D possibly matching TRBD1 (6 bases). The CDR3 sequence is 13 residues long. V lost 2 bases to trimming and J lost 4 bases, with 8 bases between them. The DNA of the CDR3 is TGTGCCAGCAGTTTATTGGGGGCCACTGAAGCTTTCTTT. Its translation is CASSLLGATEAFF.

The chain couples TRBV28 to TRBJ2-1; TRBD1 aligns across 10 bases. V lost 4 bases to trimming and J lost 10 bases; unmatched junction nucleotides: 10. Germline assignment: CDR1 MDHEN and CDR2 SYDVKM. This CDR3 is 15 amino acids long. DNA for the CDR3: TGTGCCAGCAGTTCCGGGACAGGGGCCGGTAAGGAGCAGTTCTTC. Residues: CASSSGTGAGKEQFF.

This chain connects TRBV10-3 to TRBJ2-7; TRBD1 might be the D (8 bases). The length of the CDR3 is 17 residues. V lost 5 bases and J 3 bases, leaving 23 bases between the germline ends. Germline lookup yields CDR1 ENHRY and CDR2 SYGVKD. CDR3 region: CAISSIRGGGQDYEQYF. CDR3 DNA: TGTGCCATCAGTAGCATACGAGGCGGGGGACAGGACTACGAGCAGTACTTC.

This sequence joins TRBV5-1 and TRBJ1-4; no clear D gene. Germline V gene lookup returns CDR1 SGHRS and CDR2 YFSETQ. This CDR3 is built from 15 residues. Trimming pared 0 bases from V and 6 bases from J, leaving 12 bases between. The CDR3 protein is CASSLEEGNHEKLFF. The CDR3, as DNA: TGCGCCAGCAGCTTGGAAGAGGGAAATCATGAAAAACTGTTTTTT.

The gene calls are TRBV20-1 and TRBJ1-2; D gene ambiguous. Trimming left V 4 bases short and J 3 bases short, with 3 bases between. The germline V gene has CDR1 DFQATT and CDR2 SNEGSKA (reference sequence). The CDR3 runs 10 residues. CDR3 amino acids: CSATYYGYTF. The CDR3 DNA sequence: TGCAGTGCTACTTACTATGGCTACACCTTC.

The chain carries TRBV21-1 and TRBJ2-2; TRBD1, the table's D call, was not compared with the DNA. TRBV21-1 is assigned pseudogene status. CDR3 length: 16 amino acids. This CDR3 is CASTSRDRGNTGELFF. The CDR3 nucleotides read TGTGCCAGCACTAGCCGGGACAGGGGGAACACCGGGGAGCTGTTTTTT.

V is TRBV12-5 and J is TRBJ1-2; 9 nucleotides agree with TRBD1. Germline CDR1 reads LGHNT; CDR2 reads FRNRAP. The V gene end was trimmed by 5 bases and the J gene end by 2 bases; junction bases not matched to a gene: 9. The CDR3 runs 16 residues. The CDR3 DNA reads TGTGCTAGTGGTCCGGAGGGACAGGGCAAAAACTATGGCTACACCTTC. Protein product: CASGPEGQGKNYGYTF.

This chain joins TRBV9 and TRBJ2-1; TRBD2 aligns across 10 bases. This CDR3 has 17 amino acids. The germline V gene has CDR1 SGDLS and CDR2 YYNGEE. V lost 3 bases, J lost 2 bases, and 8 bases stayed unmatched. CDR3 DNA sequence: TGTGCCAGCAGCGAAAGCGGGAGGGCCGTAACCTACAATGAGCAGTTCTTC. Translating it yields CASSESGRAVTYNEQFF.

The chain combines TRBV5-4 with TRBJ1-4, with 8 bases aligning to TRBD1. This CDR3 comprises 14 residues. The V gene end was trimmed by 3 bases and the J gene end by 2 bases; junction bases not matched to a gene: 0. From germline, CDR1 is SGHNT and CDR2 YYREEE (reference sequence). CDR3 nucleotide sequence: TGTGCCAGCAGCTCAGGGGGCACTAATGAAAAACTGTTTTTT. Amino acids: CASSSGGTNEKLFF.

The V call is TRBV3-1 (or the pseudogene TRBV3-2), the J call TRBJ1-4; 10 positions match TRBD1. The V segment lost 2 bases and the J segment 6 bases; nucleotides outside the gene matches: 6. Germline V gives CDR1 LGHDT, CDR2 YNNKEL (reference sequence). CDR3 length equals 16 residues. The CDR3 loop reads CASSQRGTGVDEKLFF. The CDR3 nucleotides read TGTGCCAGCAGCCAAAGAGGGACAGGGGTGGATGAAAAACTGTTTTTT.

This clone appeared a single time. The chain couples TRBV5-4 to TRBJ2-3, with TRBD1 identical over 7 bases. The V gene's germline CDR1 is SGHNT and CDR2 YYREEE (reference sequence). This CDR3 region has 14 residues. Trimming removed 4 bases from V and 0 bases from J; junction bases left unmatched: 2. The DNA for the CDR3 is TGTGCCAGCAGCCTGGGACAGAGCACAGATACGCAGTATTTT. Translating it yields CASSLGQSTDTQYF.

The gene calls are TRBV15 and TRBJ1-6, with 7 nucleotides matching TRBD1. V trimming: 2 bases; J trimming: 2 bases; junction bases outside the gene matches: 9. Germline V gives CDR1 LNHNV, CDR2 YYDKDF (reference sequence). The CDR3 spans 18 residues. CDR3 bases: TGTGCCACCAGCAGAAGACAGGGCGAGTTTCCCTATAATTCACCCCTCCACTTT. Protein product: CATSRRQGEFPYNSPLHF.